This is a list of T cell receptor beta chains from one sample in a study of blood T cell repertoires in COVID-19. Method: immunoSEQ multiplex PCR; TCRdb's copy keeps in-frame clones and lacks some. The sample lists about 110,000 clones, roughly 86% occurring once. Sequencing was done on a sample of peripheral blood. Every receptor here comes from a middle-aged man with acute or convalescent COVID-19. Both conserved end residues are part of each CDR3. The D gene is left open where the match is weak. Only some rows state a clone size, as once, few, many or a class for expanded clones.

J gene: TRBJ1-2; D gene: NA; V gene: TRBV20-1; clone size: few; CDR3 DNA: TGCAGTGCTAGTGATAACAGTCTCTATGGCTACACCTTC; CDR3 protein: CSASDNSLYGYTF
J gene: TRBJ2-2; D gene: TRBD2; V gene: TRBV2; clone size: NA; CDR3 DNA: TGTGCCAGCAACGGGGGGGAACCCGGGGAGCTGTTTTTT; CDR3 protein: CASNGGEPGELFF
J gene: TRBJ2-3; D gene: TRBD2; V gene: TRBV18; clone size: NA; CDR3 DNA: TGTGCCAGCTCACCCCTTCCAAATAGCGGGGGGGCTAAAGATACGCAGTATTTT; CDR3 protein: CASSPLPNSGGAKDTQYF
J gene: TRBJ2-4; D gene: TRBD1; V gene: TRBV5-6; clone size: NA; CDR3 DNA: TGTGCCAGCAGCCAGACAGGGGGCCAAAACATTCAGTACTTC; CDR3 protein: CASSQTGGQNIQYF
J gene: TRBJ2-1; D gene: NA; V gene: TRBV27; clone size: NA; CDR3 DNA: TGTGCCAGCAGTTCTGGCGGCTCCTACAATGAGCAGTTCTTC; CDR3 protein: CASSSGGSYNEQFF
J gene: TRBJ1-1; D gene: NA; V gene: TRBV27; clone size: many; CDR3 DNA: TGTGCCAGCAGTGAACAGGTAATGAACACTGAAGCTTTCTTT; CDR3 protein: CASSEQVMNTEAFF
J gene: TRBJ1-5; D gene: TRBD1; V gene: TRBV19; clone size: few; CDR3 DNA: TGTGCCAGTAGTGGGACAGGGGGCCGGCAGCCCCAGCATTTT; CDR3 protein: CASSGTGGRQPQHF
J gene: TRBJ2-1; D gene: TRBD2; V gene: TRBV9; clone size: NA; CDR3 DNA: TGTGCCAGCAGCGTCCAAGCGGGGGCCTACAATGAGCAGTTCTTC; CDR3 protein: CASSVQAGAYNEQFF
J gene: TRBJ1-1; D gene: TRBD1; V gene: TRBV10-3; clone size: NA; CDR3 DNA: TGTGCCATCAGCTTCCGGGACAGGGCTTTGAACACTGAAGCTTTCTTT; CDR3 protein: CAISFRDRALNTEAFF
J gene: TRBJ1-2; D gene: NA; V gene: TRBV7-8; clone size: NA; CDR3 DNA: TGTGCCAGCAGCGAAGAGGGCGGGTATGGCTACACCTTC; CDR3 protein: CASSEEGGYGYTF
J gene: TRBJ2-1; D gene: NA; V gene: TRBV12-3/TRBV12-4; clone size: NA; CDR3 DNA: TGTGCCAGCAGCATCTCCTACAATGAGCAGTTCTTC; CDR3 protein: CASSISYNEQFF
J gene: TRBJ2-2; D gene: NA; V gene: TRBV3-1/TRBV3-2; clone size: NA; CDR3 DNA: TGTGCCAGCAGCCAAGATTCGAGCCTGCCCGGGGAGCTGTTTTTT; CDR3 protein: CASSQDSSLPGELFF
J gene: TRBJ1-1; D gene: TRBD1; V gene: TRBV6-2/TRBV6-3; clone size: NA; CDR3 DNA: TGTGCCAGCAGTTACAAAAGAAGAGGGACAGGGGATGGAACTGAAGCTTTCTTT; CDR3 protein: CASSYKRRGTGDGTEAFF
J gene: TRBJ1-6; D gene: NA; V gene: TRBV30; clone size: NA; CDR3 DNA: TGTGCCTGGAGTTCCCAGCAGGATTCACCCCTCCACTTT; CDR3 protein: CAWSSQQDSPLHF
J gene: TRBJ1-5; D gene: NA; V gene: TRBV6-5; clone size: NA; CDR3 DNA: TGTGCCAGCAGCGCCGGTCGGAATCAGCCCCAGCATTTT; CDR3 protein: CASSAGRNQPQHF
J gene: TRBJ2-5; D gene: TRBD2; V gene: TRBV2; clone size: NA; CDR3 DNA: TGTGCCAGCAGGTTTGGCGGGAGAGTAGAGACCCAGTACTTC; CDR3 protein: CASRFGGRVETQYF
J gene: TRBJ2-7; D gene: TRBD2; V gene: TRBV29-1; clone size: NA; CDR3 DNA: TGCAGCGTCACGACTAGCGGATCCTACGAGCAGTACTTC; CDR3 protein: CSVTTSGSYEQYF
J gene: TRBJ1-4; D gene: TRBD1; V gene: TRBV6-1; clone size: NA; CDR3 DNA: TGTGCCAGCAGTGAATTCGGACAGGGCTATTCTAATGAAAAACTGTTTTTT; CDR3 protein: CASSEFGQGYSNEKLFF
J gene: TRBJ2-1; D gene: TRBD2; V gene: TRBV7-2; clone size: NA; CDR3 DNA: TGTGCCAGCAGCTCTGGTCATGGGGTAGCGGGCCTCAATGAGCAGTTCTTC; CDR3 protein: CASSSGHGVAGLNEQFF
J gene: TRBJ2-7; D gene: TRBD2; V gene: TRBV19; clone size: NA; CDR3 DNA: TGTGCCAGTAGTATAGGCGGGAGCTACGAGCAGTACTTC; CDR3 protein: CASSIGGSYEQYF
J gene: TRBJ2-2; D gene: NA; V gene: TRBV9; clone size: few; CDR3 DNA: TGTGCCAGCAGCGTAGTGGTCGGGAGTGGGACCGGGGAGCTGTTTTTT; CDR3 protein: CASSVVVGSGTGELFF
J gene: TRBJ2-5; D gene: NA; V gene: TRBV12-5; clone size: NA; CDR3 DNA: TGTGCTAGTGGTTCTCGGACAAGTCAAGAGACCCAGTACTTC; CDR3 protein: CASGSRTSQETQYF
J gene: TRBJ1-1; D gene: NA; V gene: TRBV12-5; clone size: NA; CDR3 DNA: TGTGCTAGTGGTTTCGAGTTTGGTGAAGCTTTCTTT; CDR3 protein: CASGFEFGEAFF
J gene: TRBJ1-6; D gene: NA; V gene: TRBV3-1/TRBV3-2; clone size: NA; CDR3 DNA: TGTGCCAGCAGCCCGGACAGCGATAATTCACCCCTCCACTTT; CDR3 protein: CASSPDSDNSPLHF
J gene: TRBJ2-7; D gene: NA; V gene: TRBV14; clone size: few; CDR3 DNA: TGTGCCAGCAGCCAAGCCGGACTCTCCTACGAGCAGTACTTC; CDR3 protein: CASSQAGLSYEQYF
J gene: TRBJ2-7; D gene: NA; V gene: TRBV10-3; clone size: NA; CDR3 DNA: TGTGCCATTCGGGACACTAGCTACGAGCAGTACTTC; CDR3 protein: CAIRDTSYEQYF
J gene: TRBJ2-1; D gene: NA; V gene: TRBV27; clone size: NA; CDR3 DNA: TGTGCCAGCAGACATGAGGCGTTCTATGAGCAGTTCTTC; CDR3 protein: CASRHEAFYEQFF
J gene: TRBJ2-7; D gene: TRBD1; V gene: TRBV19; clone size: few; CDR3 DNA: TGTGCCAGTAGCTCGGGACAGAATTACGAGCAGTACTTC; CDR3 protein: CASSSGQNYEQYF
J gene: TRBJ2-3; D gene: NA; V gene: TRBV4-2; clone size: NA; CDR3 DNA: TGTGCCAGCAGCCAAGATAAGGTAGCGGGACAGACAGATACGCAGTATTTT; CDR3 protein: CASSQDKVAGQTDTQYF
J gene: TRBJ2-7; D gene: NA; V gene: TRBV4-1; clone size: NA; CDR3 DNA: TGCGCCAGCAGCCAGCGGCAGCCTTCCTACGAGCAGTACTTC; CDR3 protein: CASSQRQPSYEQYF
J gene: TRBJ2-6; D gene: NA; V gene: TRBV6-1; clone size: NA; CDR3 DNA: TGTGCCAGCAGTGAAGCGCGGGGTCTATTCGGGGCCAACGTCCTGACTTTC; CDR3 protein: CASSEARGLFGANVLTF
J gene: TRBJ1-3; D gene: TRBD1; V gene: TRBV30; clone size: NA; CDR3 DNA: TGTGCCTGGAGTGTATTCGGACAGGGAGGATATTTT; CDR3 protein: CAWSVFGQGGYF
J gene: TRBJ1-2; D gene: NA; V gene: TRBV5-1; clone size: NA; CDR3 DNA: TGCGCCAGCAGCTTGGAACCAGGTACCTATGGCTACACCTTC; CDR3 protein: CASSLEPGTYGYTF
J gene: TRBJ2-2; D gene: NA; V gene: TRBV5-6; clone size: NA; CDR3 DNA: TGTGCCAGCAGCCGTCGGCGGGGATCGAACACCGGGGAGCTGTTTTTT; CDR3 protein: CASSRRRGSNTGELFF
J gene: TRBJ1-2; D gene: TRBD1; V gene: TRBV19; clone size: NA; CDR3 DNA: TGTGCCAGTAGTTTTACCGGGACAGACTATGGCTACACCTTC; CDR3 protein: CASSFTGTDYGYTF
J gene: TRBJ2-5; D gene: TRBD2; V gene: TRBV4-3; clone size: NA; CDR3 DNA: TGCGCCAGCAGCCAAGAACGGGGAGGGTGGCAGACCCAGTACTTC; CDR3 protein: CASSQERGGWQTQYF
J gene: TRBJ2-5; D gene: NA; V gene: TRBV3-1/TRBV3-2; clone size: few; CDR3 DNA: TGTGCCAGCAGCCAAGATAGGCGGCAAGAGACCCAGTACTTC; CDR3 protein: CASSQDRRQETQYF
J gene: TRBJ2-7; D gene: TRBD2; V gene: TRBV5-4; clone size: NA; CDR3 DNA: TGTGCCGGGTCGAGCGGGAGGGCCTACGAGCAGTACTTC; CDR3 protein: CAGSSGRAYEQYF
J gene: TRBJ2-7; D gene: TRBD2; V gene: TRBV2; clone size: NA; CDR3 DNA: TGTGCCAGCAGGAGGGACGATACTAGCGGGAGCTCCTACGAGCAGTACTTC; CDR3 protein: CASRRDDTSGSSYEQYF
J gene: TRBJ1-2; D gene: TRBD1; V gene: TRBV2; clone size: NA; CDR3 DNA: TGTGCCAGCAGAGCGGGACAGGGGGCGCTTTATGGCTACACCTTC; CDR3 protein: CASRAGQGALYGYTF
J gene: TRBJ1-6; D gene: NA; V gene: TRBV30; clone size: NA; CDR3 DNA: TGTGCCTGGGATGGGGCGCCGGGTAATTCACCCCTCCACTTT; CDR3 protein: CAWDGAPGNSPLHF
J gene: TRBJ2-6; D gene: NA; V gene: TRBV7-9; clone size: NA; CDR3 DNA: TGTGCAAGGGGCAGCTCTGGGGCCAACGTCCTGACTTTC; CDR3 protein: CARGSSGANVLTF
J gene: TRBJ1-2; D gene: NA; V gene: TRBV29-1; clone size: NA; CDR3 DNA: TGCAGCGTTGACAGGGGCCGTTCGGGTGGCTACACCTTC; CDR3 protein: CSVDRGRSGGYTF
J gene: TRBJ1-3; D gene: NA; V gene: TRBV5-1; clone size: NA; CDR3 DNA: TGCGCCAGCAGCCCGGACAGTCTTTCTGGAAACACCATATATTTT; CDR3 protein: CASSPDSLSGNTIYF
J gene: TRBJ1-5; D gene: NA; V gene: TRBV19; clone size: NA; CDR3 DNA: TGTGCCAGTCGAGAGGGACATTATAGCAATCAGCCCCAGCATTTT; CDR3 protein: CASREGHYSNQPQHF
J gene: TRBJ1-2; D gene: TRBD1; V gene: TRBV5-1; clone size: few; CDR3 DNA: TGCGCCAGCAGCACGGGACAGGGTTCCGTGGGCTACACCTTC; CDR3 protein: CASSTGQGSVGYTF
J gene: TRBJ2-7; D gene: NA; V gene: TRBV9; clone size: NA; CDR3 DNA: TGTGCCAGCAGCGTCCGGGACACCTTCTACGAGCAGTACTTC; CDR3 protein: CASSVRDTFYEQYF
J gene: TRBJ1-2; D gene: TRBD1; V gene: TRBV9; clone size: NA; CDR3 DNA: TGTGCCAGCAGCGTCGGAGGGGGCGAAATTTGGGGCTACACCTTC; CDR3 protein: CASSVGGGEIWGYTF
J gene: TRBJ2-7; D gene: TRBD1; V gene: TRBV10-1; clone size: NA; CDR3 DNA: TGCGCCAGCAGTGAGTACAGGGGGACCTACGAGCAGTACTTC; CDR3 protein: CASSEYRGTYEQYF
J gene: TRBJ2-5; D gene: NA; V gene: TRBV3-1/TRBV3-2; clone size: NA; CDR3 DNA: TGTGCCAGCAGCCTACAAGAGACCCAGTACTTC; CDR3 protein: CASSLQETQYF
J gene: TRBJ2-1; D gene: NA; V gene: TRBV14; clone size: NA; CDR3 DNA: TGTGCCAGCAGCCAATTGACAGATCCCCCCTACAATGAGCAGTTCTTC; CDR3 protein: CASSQLTDPPYNEQFF